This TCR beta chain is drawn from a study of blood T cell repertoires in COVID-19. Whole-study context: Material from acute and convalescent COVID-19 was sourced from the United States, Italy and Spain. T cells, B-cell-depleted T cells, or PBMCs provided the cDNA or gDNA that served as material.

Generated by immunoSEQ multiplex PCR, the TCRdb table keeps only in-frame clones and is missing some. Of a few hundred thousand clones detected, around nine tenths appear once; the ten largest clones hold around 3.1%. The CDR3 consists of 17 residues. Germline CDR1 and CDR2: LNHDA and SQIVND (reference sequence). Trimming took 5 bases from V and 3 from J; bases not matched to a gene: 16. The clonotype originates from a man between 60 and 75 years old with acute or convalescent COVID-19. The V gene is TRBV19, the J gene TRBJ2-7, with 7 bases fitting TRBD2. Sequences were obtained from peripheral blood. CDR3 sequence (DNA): TGTGCCAGTAGTCCTACGAACACTAGGGAGGGAGGCTACGAGCAGTACTTC. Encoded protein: CASSPTNTREGGYEQYF.